The present entry profiles one T cell receptor (beta chain) with its context. This sample was taken from a study of cytomegalovirus exposure and HLA in healthy donors. The PCR employed 60 Vbeta primers together with 13 Jbeta primers. Here immunoSEQ multiplex PCR was the method, and the copy in TCRdb shows in-frame clones only, minus some. The data contain fewer than 130,000 clones, 74% of them singletons. CDR1 and CDR2 from the germline V gene are SGHAT and FQNNGV. This CDR3 comprises 18 residues. The V gene lost 5 bases and the J gene lost 5 bases, with 27 bases spanning the gap. This receptor was identified in a man over 45 in good health and CMV-seropositive. The chain combines TRBV11-2 with TRBJ1-1; TRBD1 might be the D (5 bases). The specimen was PBMCs. The CDR3 DNA sequence: TGTGCCAGCAGCCGCCCCACCCAGGCTCAGGGTAGGAGAACTGAAGCTTTCTTT. This codes for CASSRPTQAQGRRTEAFF.